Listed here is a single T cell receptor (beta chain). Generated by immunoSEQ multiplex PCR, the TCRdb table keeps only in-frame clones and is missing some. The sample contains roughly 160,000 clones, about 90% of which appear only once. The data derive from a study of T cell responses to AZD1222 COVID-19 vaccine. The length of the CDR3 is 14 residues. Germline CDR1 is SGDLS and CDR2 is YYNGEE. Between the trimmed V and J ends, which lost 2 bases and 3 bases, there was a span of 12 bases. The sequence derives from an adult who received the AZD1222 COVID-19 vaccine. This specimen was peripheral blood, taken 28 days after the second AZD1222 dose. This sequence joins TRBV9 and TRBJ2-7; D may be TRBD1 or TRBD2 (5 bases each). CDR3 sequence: CASSVGELFYEQYF. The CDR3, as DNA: TGTGCCAGCAGCGTGGGGGAACTCTTCTACGAGCAGTACTTC.